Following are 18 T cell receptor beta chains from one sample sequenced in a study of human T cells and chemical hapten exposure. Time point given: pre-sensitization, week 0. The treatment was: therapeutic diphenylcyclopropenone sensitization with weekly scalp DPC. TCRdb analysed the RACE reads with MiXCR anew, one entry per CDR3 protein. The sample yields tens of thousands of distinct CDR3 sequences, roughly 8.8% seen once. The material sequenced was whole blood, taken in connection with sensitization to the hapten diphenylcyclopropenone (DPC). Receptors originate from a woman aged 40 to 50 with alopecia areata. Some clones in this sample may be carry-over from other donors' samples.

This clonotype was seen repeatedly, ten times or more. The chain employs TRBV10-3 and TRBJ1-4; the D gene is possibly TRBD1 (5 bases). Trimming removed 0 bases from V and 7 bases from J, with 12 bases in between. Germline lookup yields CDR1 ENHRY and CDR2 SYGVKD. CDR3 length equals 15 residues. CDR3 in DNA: TGTGCCATCAGTGAGTCGGGAGGGGCCGGTGAAAAACTGTTTTTT. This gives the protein CAISESGGAGEKLFF.

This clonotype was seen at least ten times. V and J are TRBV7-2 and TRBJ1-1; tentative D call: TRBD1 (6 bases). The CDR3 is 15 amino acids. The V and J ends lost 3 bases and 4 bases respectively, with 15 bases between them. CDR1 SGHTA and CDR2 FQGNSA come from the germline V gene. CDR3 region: CASSFGRGVATEAFF. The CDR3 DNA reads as TGTGCCAGCAGCTTTGGCAGGGGAGTTGCCACTGAAGCTTTCTTT.

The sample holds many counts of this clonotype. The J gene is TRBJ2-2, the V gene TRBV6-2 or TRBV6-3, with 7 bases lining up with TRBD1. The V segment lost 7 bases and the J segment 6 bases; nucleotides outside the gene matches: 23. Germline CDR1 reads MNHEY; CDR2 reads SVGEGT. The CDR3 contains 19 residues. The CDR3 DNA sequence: TGTGCCAGCACCAAGGGGCGACAGGGCCTTCCTCTAACACCCGGGGAGCTGTTTTTT. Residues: CASTKGRQGLPLTPGELFF.

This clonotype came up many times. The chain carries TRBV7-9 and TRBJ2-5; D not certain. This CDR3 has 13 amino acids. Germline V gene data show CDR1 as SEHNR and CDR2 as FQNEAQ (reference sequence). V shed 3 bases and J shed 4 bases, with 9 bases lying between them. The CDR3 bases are TGTGCCAGCAGCTTTGCGACCGGAGAGACCCAGTACTTC. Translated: CASSFATGETQYF.

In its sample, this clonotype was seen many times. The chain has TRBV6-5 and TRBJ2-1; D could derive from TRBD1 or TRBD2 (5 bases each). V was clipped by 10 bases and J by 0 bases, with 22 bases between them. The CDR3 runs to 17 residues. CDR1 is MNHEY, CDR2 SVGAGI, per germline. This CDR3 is CATRSGTGTVSYNEQFF. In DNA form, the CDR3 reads TGTGCCACCAGATCGGGTACCGGGACGGTCTCCTACAATGAGCAGTTCTTC.

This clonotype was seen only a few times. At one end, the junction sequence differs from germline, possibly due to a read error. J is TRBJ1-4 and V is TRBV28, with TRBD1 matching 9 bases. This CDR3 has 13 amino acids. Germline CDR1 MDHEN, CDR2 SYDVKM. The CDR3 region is CVSTPGQGGKLFF. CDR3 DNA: TGTGTCAGCACTCCGGGACAGGGTGGAAAACTGTTTTTT.

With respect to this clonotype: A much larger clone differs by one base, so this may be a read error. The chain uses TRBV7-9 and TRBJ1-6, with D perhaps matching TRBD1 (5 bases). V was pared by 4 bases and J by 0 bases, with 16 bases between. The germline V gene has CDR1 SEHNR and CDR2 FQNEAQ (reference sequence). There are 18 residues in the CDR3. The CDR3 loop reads CASSSVGGVTSYNSPLHF. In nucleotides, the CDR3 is TGTGCCAGCAGCTCTGTTGGAGGGGTAACCTCCTATAATTCACCCCTCCACTTT.

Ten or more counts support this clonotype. CDR3 amino acids: CASSLADNEKLFF. CDR3 nucleotides: TGTGCCAGCAGCTTGGCTGATAATGAAAAACTGTTTTTT. The J gene is TRBJ1-4, the V gene TRBV5-6; D is uncertain. The CDR3 consists of 13 residues. Per germline, CDR1 SGHDT and CDR2 YYEEEE. Trimming stripped 0 bases from V and 4 bases from J, with 4 bases between.

The CDR3 loop reads CASRSTGHEQFF. The DNA of the CDR3 is TGTGCCAGCAGATCGACAGGGCACGAGCAGTTCTTC. J is TRBJ2-1 and V is TRBV28, with 7 bases aligning to TRBD1. The length of the CDR3 is 12 residues. Germline-derived CDR1 and CDR2 are MDHEN and SYDVKM. The ends lost 6 bases at V and 10 bases at J; junction bases unmatched: 6.

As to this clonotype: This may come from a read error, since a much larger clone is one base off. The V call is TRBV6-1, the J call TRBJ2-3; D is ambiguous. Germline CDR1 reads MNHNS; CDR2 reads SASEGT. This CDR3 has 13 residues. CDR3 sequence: CAGSRDTIDTQYF. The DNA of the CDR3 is TGTGCCGGCAGCCGCGACACGATAGATACGCAGTATTTT.

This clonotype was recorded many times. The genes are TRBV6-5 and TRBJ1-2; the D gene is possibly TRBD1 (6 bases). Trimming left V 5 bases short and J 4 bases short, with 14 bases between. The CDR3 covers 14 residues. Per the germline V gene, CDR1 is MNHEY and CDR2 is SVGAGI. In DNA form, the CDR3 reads TGTGCCAGCAGTCGAGGGGGGGGAAGCTATGGCTACACCTTC. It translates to CASSRGGGSYGYTF.

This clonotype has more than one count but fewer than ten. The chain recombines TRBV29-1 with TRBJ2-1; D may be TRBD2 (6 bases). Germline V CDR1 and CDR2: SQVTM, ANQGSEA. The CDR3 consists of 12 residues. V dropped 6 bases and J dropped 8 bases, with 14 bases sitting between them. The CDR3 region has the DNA TGCAGCGTCGGGGGTTTATATTATGAGCAGTTCTTC. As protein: CSVGGLYYEQFF.

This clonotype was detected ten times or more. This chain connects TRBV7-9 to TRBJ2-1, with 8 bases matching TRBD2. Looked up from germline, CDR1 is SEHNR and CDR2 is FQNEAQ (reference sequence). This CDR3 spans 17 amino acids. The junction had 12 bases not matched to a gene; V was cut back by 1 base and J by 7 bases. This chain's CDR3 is CASSLESGGRGGNEQFF. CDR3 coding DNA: TGTGCCAGCAGCTTAGAAAGCGGGGGCCGCGGCGGGAATGAGCAGTTCTTC.

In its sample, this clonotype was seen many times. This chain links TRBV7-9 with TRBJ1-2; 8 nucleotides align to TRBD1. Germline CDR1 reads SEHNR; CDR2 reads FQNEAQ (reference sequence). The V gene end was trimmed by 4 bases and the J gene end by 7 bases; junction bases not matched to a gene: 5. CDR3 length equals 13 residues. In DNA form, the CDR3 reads TGTGCCAGCAGCTCGCCAGGGGGCCTTGGCTACACCTTC. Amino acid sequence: CASSSPGGLGYTF.

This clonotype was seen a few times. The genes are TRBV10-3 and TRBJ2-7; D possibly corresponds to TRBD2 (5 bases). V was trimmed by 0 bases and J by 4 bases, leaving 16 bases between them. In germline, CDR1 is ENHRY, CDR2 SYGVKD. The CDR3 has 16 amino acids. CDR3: CAISESGEVRGYEQYF. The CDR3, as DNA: TGTGCCATCAGTGAGTCAGGTGAAGTCCGAGGGTACGAGCAGTACTTC.

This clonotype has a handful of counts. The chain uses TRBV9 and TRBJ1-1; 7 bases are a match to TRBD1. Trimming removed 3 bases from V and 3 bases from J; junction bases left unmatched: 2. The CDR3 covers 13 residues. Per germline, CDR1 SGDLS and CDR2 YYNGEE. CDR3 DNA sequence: TGTGCCAGCAGCGGACAGGGTTACACTGAAGCTTTCTTT. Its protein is CASSGQGYTEAFF.

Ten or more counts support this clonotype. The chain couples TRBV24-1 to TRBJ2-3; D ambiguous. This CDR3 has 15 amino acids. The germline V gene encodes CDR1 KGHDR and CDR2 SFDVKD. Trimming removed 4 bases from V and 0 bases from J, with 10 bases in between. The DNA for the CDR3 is TGTGCCACCAGTGAGGGCGGCTCAAGCACAGATACGCAGTATTTT. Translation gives CATSEGGSSTDTQYF.

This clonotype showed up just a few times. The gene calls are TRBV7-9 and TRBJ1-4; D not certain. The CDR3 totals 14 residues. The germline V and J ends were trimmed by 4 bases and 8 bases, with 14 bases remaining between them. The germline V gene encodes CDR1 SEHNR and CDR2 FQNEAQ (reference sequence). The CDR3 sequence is CASSYDFLREKLFF. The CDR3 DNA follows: TGTGCCAGCAGCTACGACTTTCTCCGGGAAAAACTGTTTTTT.